This T cell receptor (beta chain) derives from a study of Graves' ophthalmopathy and Graves' hyperthyroidism (dated by TCRdb to 2016 to 2019). Looking at the study overall: Peripheral blood was collected at initial diagnosis, before any treatment. The study used TCR beta repertoire signatures to distinguish Graves' ophthalmopathy from Graves' hyperthyroidism and to predict progression to ophthalmopathy. In total, under 150 blood samples were TCR-sequenced: fewer than 50 ophthalmopathy, under 85 hyperthyroidism and about 17 hyperthyroidism-to-ophthalmopathy patients. A discovery set of 95 to 100 patients (43 ophthalmopathy, about 58 stable hyperthyroidism) was enrolled to explore V-J signatures distinguishing ophthalmopathy from hyperthyroidism. The independent validation cohort included 18 hyperthyroidism patients plus 17 patients who later progressed from hyperthyroidism to ophthalmopathy. T-cell repertoires of thyroid tissue and blood were compared in six or seven hyperthyroidism patients. Once sampling was done, hyperthyroidism patients were given methimazole at a starting dose of 30 mg daily, while ophthalmopathy patients were given high-dose intravenous methylprednisolone. The 95 to 100 discovery patients were randomly split 7:3 into training and test sets.

The table lists this clonotype with many counts. The specificity of this receptor is unknown. Per-base qualities were not stored, and no clone one base away is much larger. For repertoire sequencing, TCR beta CDR3 regions were amplified from RNA transcripts. The first round of RT-PCR was done with HTBI primers and the Qiagen OneStep RT-PCR kit, and was followed by a second round of multiplex PCR, then size selection and purification. The libraries underwent paired-end sequencing with 100 bp reads on an Illumina HiSeq2000. The original pipeline was this. SOAPnuke was used for read processing, and reads with adapters, uncalled bases, a mean Phred below 15, or no exact constant-primer or identifier match were discarded. COPE v1.2.5 was used to merge the high-quality paired reads. Each unique nucleotide sequence was treated as a clonotype, and MiTCR v1.1 was used to align the clonotypes to the IMGT TRB V, D and J references. The analysis was limited to V-J combinations with a frequency above 0.0001, which together covered 99% to 99.2% of repertoires. A TCR clonal expansion and chaos score per V-J combination was defined as the ratio of F50 clonal expansion to chaos observed in the TCRdist matrix. Welch's t-statistics and random forest were used to reduce the features to about 12 V-J combinations, which were then used as input to a naive Bayes classifier. Thyroid-blood repertoire similarity was quantified with the Morisita-Horn index. Using fastp trimming at Q25 and MiXCR clonotype assembly, TCRdb reanalyzed the public sequencing data and kept in-frame beta chains. Each entry is one CDR3 protein sequence, shown with its most common DNA and genes. The authors' filters were not applied to this entry. This sample comprises about 400,000 distinct CDR3 sequences, approximately 20% of them detected only once. The ten largest make up 1.6% of the sample.

V loses 2 bases of germline sequence and J loses 15 bases, and the interval between the two ends is 20 bases. Including cysteine and phenylalanine, the CDR3 has 14 amino acids. CDR3 DNA only is kept here, 42 bases in frame from base 1. The germline V gene specifies MNHEY as CDR1 and SVGEGT as CDR2. The ophthalmopathy patients had moderately to severely active disease, with a Clinical Activity Score of 3 or higher, a NOSPECS grade of 4 or higher, and a disease duration of less than 3 months. Patients with other autoimmune diseases, uncontrolled infections, pregnancy or lactation were excluded. Clinical symptoms, serum thyroxine, TRAb, thyroid ultrasound and orbital computed tomography formed the basis of the diagnosis. Using Ficoll-Paque density gradient centrifugation, PBMCs were isolated from about 10 ml of fresh peripheral blood. Trizol reagent was used to extract the total RNA, and its quality was then checked on an Agilent 2100 Bioanalyzer.

What the research found in general, with its limitations: In cross-validation, the 13-signature model distinguished ophthalmopathy from stable hyperthyroidism with about 90% sensitivity and around 84% specificity, while in the test set the corresponding values were around 79% and 71%. In validation, the model predicted ophthalmopathy progression with more than 70% sensitivity and approximately 78% specificity; roughly eleven predicted patients were CT-confirmed with GO in a median of approximately six months. No statistical method was used to set the sample size in advance, and the investigators knew which group each participant was assigned to. Most of the expanded thyroid clonotypes with a frequency above 0.001 were also detected in blood, and it was suggested that the thyroid immune response may be reflected by blood repertoires.

The V and J segments used are TRBV6-2 or TRBV6-3 and TRBJ1-5; the D gene is not confidently resolved. Material for sequencing was peripheral blood. The receptor comes from a woman aged 18-29 years with Graves' ophthalmopathy. Donor details come from another sample of the same person, matched by shared clones. The DNA sequence reads TGTGCCAGCAGTTACATATGGACCGACGGCACTAGGCATTTT. The translation is CASSYIWTDGTRHF.